Following are 32 T cell receptor beta chains from one sample sequenced in a study of T cell responses to AZD1222 COVID-19 vaccine. Measured with immunoSEQ multiplex PCR; TCRdb has only the in-frame clones, and not every one. This sample has roughly 130,000 clones, with approximately 88% found just once. The sample in question was peripheral blood, obtained on day 0 of AZD1222 vaccination. The receptors were sampled from an adult in good health.

This clone was seen a single time. The chain links TRBV27 to TRBJ2-5, with 9 nucleotides matching TRBD1. Germline V gene sequence: CDR1 MNHEY, CDR2 SMNVEV (reference sequence). The CDR3 loop spans 14 amino acids. The J segment lost 1 base and the V segment lost 4 bases, leaving 1 base of the junction unmatched. CDR3 residues: CASSSGQGQETQYF. The CDR3 DNA follows: TGTGCCAGCAGTTCGGGACAGGGCCAAGAGACCCAGTACTTC.

There are a few counts of this clone. The chain joins TRBV2 to TRBJ2-1, with unresolved D. This CDR3 region has 10 residues. Trimming removed 7 bases from V and 7 bases from J, with 5 bases in between. Germline loops: CDR1 SNHLY, CDR2 FYNNEI. The CDR3 region is CASTPNEQFF. CDR3 nucleotides: TGTGCCAGCACCCCTAATGAGCAGTTCTTC.

The rearrangement uses TRBV6-5 and TRBJ1-2; 7 bases align to TRBD1. The V segment lost 2 bases and the J segment 4 bases; nucleotides outside the gene matches: 4. The CDR3 is made up of 14 amino acids. Germline CDR1 MNHEY, CDR2 SVGAGI. The CDR3 nucleotides are TGTGCCAGCAGTTACGCCAGGGACAGCTATGGCTACACCTTC. Translation gives CASSYARDSYGYTF.

The rearrangement links TRBV12-2 to TRBJ1-6; TRBD1 is the table's D call and was not checked against the DNA. TRBV12-2 is noted as a pseudogene. This CDR3 has 15 amino acids. The CDR3 loop reads CASRYSGTGNSPLHF. The CDR3 DNA follows: TGTGCAAGTCGTTACAGCGGGACAGGGAATTCACCCCTCCACTTT.

To note about this clone: Additional DNA sequences in this sample encode the identical CDR3. The rearrangement links TRBV5-1 to TRBJ1-5, with D unresolved. CDR3 size: 14 residues. Looked up from germline, CDR1 is SGHRS and CDR2 is YFSETQ. Between the trimmed V and J ends, which lost 0 bases and 1 base, there was a span of 5 bases. The CDR3 spells CASSLEGSNQPQHF. The CDR3 DNA reads TGCGCCAGCAGCTTGGAAGGCAGCAATCAGCCCCAGCATTTT.

The rearrangement links TRBV24-1 to TRBJ2-3; D might be TRBD2 (7 bases). This CDR3 region has 14 residues. The germline gives CDR1 KGHDR, CDR2 SFDVKD. Deletions cut 11 bases from V and 3 bases from J, with 17 bases between. CDR3 region: CASRGAGATDTQYF. CDR3 nucleotide sequence: TGTGCCAGCAGAGGGGCGGGGGCTACAGATACGCAGTATTTT.

The chain joins TRBV3-1 (or the pseudogene TRBV3-2) to TRBJ1-4; possibly TRBD1 for D (5 bases). The CDR3 is 16 amino acids. V was shortened by 5 bases and J by 4 bases, with 17 bases between the two germline ends. Germline CDR1 reads LGHDT; CDR2 reads YNNKEL (reference sequence). The CDR3 loop reads CASSKTPGTNNEKLFF. CDR3 DNA: TGTGCCAGCAGCAAAACCCCCGGGACGAATAATGAAAAACTGTTTTTT.

J is TRBJ2-6 and V is TRBV18; D gene unclear. V gave up 2 bases and J gave up 0 bases, with 8 bases separating them. This CDR3 region has 16 residues. From germline, CDR1 is KGHSH and CDR2 LQKENI. The CDR3 DNA reads as TGTGCCAGCTCACCATTAAGCGCCTCTGGGGCCAACGTCCTGACTTTC. Its translation: CASSPLSASGANVLTF.

The genes are TRBV30 and TRBJ2-7; TRBD2 matches 13 bases. The CDR3 is 16 residues long. The ends lost 0 bases at V and 5 bases at J; junction bases unmatched: 7. Per germline, CDR1 GTSNPN and CDR2 SVGIG (reference sequence). The CDR3 here is CAWSVQRLAGGDEQYF. The CDR3 DNA sequence: TGTGCCTGGAGTGTACAGAGACTAGCGGGGGGCGACGAGCAGTACTTC. The full variable domain, its missing parts supplied by reference TRBV30 and TRBJ2-7, is SQTIHQWPATLVQPVGSPLSLECTVEGTSNPNLYWYRQAAGRGLQLLFYSVGIGQISSEVPQNLSASRPQDRQFILSSKKLLLSDSGFYLCAWSVQRLAGGDEQYFGPGTRLTVT.

V usage is TRBV18 and J usage is TRBJ2-7; D may be TRBD1 (6 bases). Trimming left V 2 bases short and J 6 bases short, with 20 bases between. CDR1 is KGHSH and CDR2 is LQKENI in the germline V gene. The CDR3 covers 16 residues. CDR3 amino acids: CASSPMDRLGEGEQYF. The CDR3 coding sequence is TGTGCCAGCTCACCAATGGACAGACTTGGTGAGGGCGAGCAGTACTTC. Together with reference TRBV18 and TRBJ2-7, the CDR3 gives the full variable domain: NAGVMQNPRHLVRRRGQEARLRCSPMKGHSHVYWYRQLPEEGLKFMVYLQKENIIDESGMPKERFSAEFPKEGPSILRIQQVVRGDSAAYFCASSPMDRLGEGEQYFGPGTRLTVT.

The chain carries TRBV29-1 and TRBJ2-1, with TRBD2 matching over 8 bases. The V segment lost 4 bases and the J segment 9 bases; nucleotides outside the gene matches: 5. This CDR3 contains 12 residues. Germline loops: CDR1 SQVTM, CDR2 ANQGSEA. As DNA, the CDR3 is TGCAGCGTTGGAAGCGGGAGTGGTGAGCAGTTCTTC. It encodes CSVGSGSGEQFF.

The rearrangement joins TRBV7-9 to TRBJ1-5; D unresolved. The CDR3 is 14 residues long. With 0 bases removed from V and 6 bases from J, the gap between germline ends came to 9 bases. The germline gives CDR1 SEHNR, CDR2 FQNEAQ (reference sequence). Here the CDR3 DNA reads TGTGCCAGCAGCTTAGCAGGCGCGGGTCAGCCCCAGCATTTT. Translation gives CASSLAGAGQPQHF.

The chain has TRBV19 and TRBJ2-1, with 9 bases that match TRBD2. The trim removed 3 bases at V and 8 bases at J, leaving 5 bases unmatched. The length of the CDR3 is 14 residues. Germline assignment: CDR1 LNHDA and CDR2 SQIVND (reference sequence). CDR3 amino acids: CASSISGSLHEQFF. DNA for the CDR3: TGTGCCAGTAGTATTAGCGGGAGTCTCCATGAGCAGTTCTTC.

Details on this clone: The germline gene is not matched at one end of the junction; a read error may be the cause. The chain has TRBV7-2 and TRBJ2-7; 10 nucleotides match TRBD2. Per germline, CDR1 SGHTA and CDR2 FQGNSA. The CDR3 has 13 residues. Here the CDR3 DNA reads TGTGCCAGCAGCTTAGATTCCACTAGCGGGGAAGACTTC. Translated, it gives CASSLDSTSGEDF.

Details on this clone: Other nucleotide sequences from this sample produce the same CDR3. The chain employs TRBV28 and TRBJ1-2; unclear D gene. The V end lost 4 bases, the J end lost 0 bases, and 3 bases lay between the germline ends. CDR1 and CDR2 (germline): MDHEN, SYDVKM. The CDR3 extends over 12 amino acids. CDR3 sequence: CASSSSNYGYTF. CDR3 DNA sequence: TGTGCCAGCAGTTCCTCTAACTATGGCTACACCTTC.

V is TRBV19 and J is TRBJ2-7, with 9 bases aligning to TRBD1. Per the germline V gene, CDR1 is LNHDA and CDR2 is SQIVND (reference sequence). The CDR3 is 15 residues long. Trimming at V came to 1 base and at J to 4 bases, leaving 5 bases not matched to a gene. The DNA for the CDR3 is TGTGCCAGTAGTATAGGTTCGACAGGGGGATACGAGCAGTACTTC. Protein: CASSIGSTGGYEQYF. The full variable domain, its missing parts supplied by reference TRBV19 and TRBJ2-7, is DGGITQSPKYLFRKEGQNVTLSCEQNLNHDAMYWYRQDPGQGLRLIYYSQIVNDFQKGDIAEGYSVSREKKESFPLTVTSAQKNPTAFYLCASSIGSTGGYEQYFGPGTRLTVT.

The chain has TRBV7-9 and TRBJ1-3; TRBD1 might be the D (5 bases). The V end was cut by 3 bases, the J end by 2 bases, with 8 bases between. Germline CDR1 reads SEHNR; CDR2 reads FQNEAQ (reference sequence). The CDR3 consists of 14 residues. The CDR3 sequence is CASSFREPGNTIYF. DNA of the CDR3: TGTGCCAGCAGCTTCAGGGAACCTGGAAACACCATATATTTT.

The rearrangement uses TRBV6-2 or TRBV6-3 and TRBJ2-1; TRBD2 aligns across 7 bases. Germline V gene sequence: CDR1 MNHEY, CDR2 SVGEGT. The junction had 13 bases not matched to a gene; V was cut back by 2 bases and J by 6 bases. The CDR3 runs 17 residues. The CDR3 nucleotides read TGTGCCAGCAGTTACAGGATGACTAGCCCGTTGGGCAATGAGCAGTTCTTC. Protein product: CASSYRMTSPLGNEQFF.

The chain joins TRBV5-8 to TRBJ2-3; 7 bases align to TRBD1. There are 16 residues in the CDR3. The germline CDR1 and CDR2 sequences are SGHTS and YDEGEE. The V segment lost 3 bases and the J segment 0 bases; nucleotides outside the gene matches: 7. The CDR3 protein is CASSSNRGTSTDTQYF. The CDR3, as DNA: TGTGCCAGCAGCTCTAACAGGGGAACTAGCACAGATACGCAGTATTTT. Variable domain in full (rest from reference TRBV5-8 and TRBJ2-3): EAGVTQSPTHLIKTRGQQATLRCSPISGHTSVYWYQQALGLGLQFLLWYDEGEERNRGNFPPRFSGRQFPNYSSELNVNALELEDSALYLCASSSNRGTSTDTQYFGPGTRLTVL.

This sequence joins TRBV19 and TRBJ1-2; 11 bases are a match to TRBD1. There are 15 residues in the CDR3. CDR1 LNHDA and CDR2 SQIVND come from the germline V gene (reference sequence). The V and J ends lost 6 bases and 4 bases, in that order; junction bases with no gene match: 7. The CDR3 spells CASRSGTGGVYGYTF. CDR3 coding DNA: TGTGCCAGTAGGAGCGGGACAGGGGGGGTCTATGGCTACACCTTC. Full variable domain (remainder filled in from reference TRBV19 and TRBJ1-2): DGGITQSPKYLFRKEGQNVTLSCEQNLNHDAMYWYRQDPGQGLRLIYYSQIVNDFQKGDIAEGYSVSREKKESFPLTVTSAQKNPTAFYLCASRSGTGGVYGYTFGSGTRLTVV.

The chain employs TRBV19 and TRBJ2-7; the D gene is possibly TRBD1 (5 bases). Trimming took off 3 bases at V and 0 bases at J, with 6 bases between the two ends. From germline, CDR1 is LNHDA and CDR2 SQIVND (reference sequence). The CDR3 is made up of 13 amino acids. The CDR3 here is CASSITGSYEQYF. DNA for the CDR3: TGTGCCAGTAGTATTACAGGCTCCTACGAGCAGTACTTC.

The gene calls are TRBV11-3 and TRBJ2-7; 8 nucleotides line up with TRBD1. This CDR3 is built from 15 residues. Per the germline V gene, CDR1 is SGHNT and CDR2 is YENEEA. V lost 1 base to trimming and J lost 5 bases; unmatched junction nucleotides: 7. DNA for the CDR3: TGTGCCAGCAGCTTAGGCAGGGGGCGCGACCACGAGCAGTACTTC. It codes for CASSLGRGRDHEQYF.

The CDR3 DNA follows: TGTGCCAGCAGCTTCGCAGGTGCTAATTCACCCCTCCACTTT. Translating it yields CASSFAGANSPLHF. The V and J genes are TRBV7-9 and TRBJ1-6; D remains unclear. The CDR3 spans 14 residues. Germline V gene lookup returns CDR1 SEHNR and CDR2 FQNEAQ (reference sequence). Trimming pared 3 bases from V and 6 bases from J, leaving 9 bases between.

The V and J genes are TRBV7-2 and TRBJ1-5; 9 bases match TRBD1. The CDR3 covers 18 residues. Germline assignment: CDR1 SGHTA and CDR2 FQGNSA. The V gene end was trimmed by 1 base and the J gene end by 0 bases; junction bases not matched to a gene: 7. The CDR3 loop reads CASSLGSGQGYSNQPQHF. In nucleotides, the CDR3 is TGTGCCAGCAGCTTAGGTTCGGGACAGGGATATAGCAATCAGCCCCAGCATTTT. The full variable domain, its missing parts supplied by reference TRBV7-2 and TRBJ1-5, is GAGVSQSPSNKVTEKGKDVELRCDPISGHTALYWYRQSLGQGLEFLIYFQGNSAPDKSGLPSDRFSAERTGGSVSTLTIQRTQQEDSAVYLCASSLGSGQGYSNQPQHFGDGTRLSIL.

Only a few counts were recorded for this clone. The chain joins TRBV27 to TRBJ2-7, with D unresolved. V was clipped by 7 bases and J by 3 bases, with 10 bases between them. The CDR3 length is 12 residues. The germline CDR1 and CDR2 sequences are MNHEY and SMNVEV (reference sequence). CDR3: CASTSGRYEQYF. The CDR3 coding sequence is TGTGCCAGCACCTCGGGCCGCTACGAGCAGTACTTC.

J is TRBJ2-7 and V is TRBV7-6; D might be TRBD1 (5 bases). V lost 5 bases and J 3 bases, leaving 8 bases between the germline ends. There are 12 residues in the CDR3. From germline, CDR1 is SGHVS and CDR2 FNYEAQ. As DNA, the CDR3 is TGTGCCAGCAGCCCTAGGGGCTACGAGCAGTACTTC. As protein: CASSPRGYEQYF.

The V gene is TRBV6-4, the J gene TRBJ1-5; the D gene is possibly TRBD1 (5 bases). Germline V gene data show CDR1 as MRHNA and CDR2 as SNTAGT. The CDR3 sequence is 13 residues long. V lost 0 bases and J lost 9, with 9 bases in between. As DNA, the CDR3 is TGTGCCAGCAGTGACTCGGGGGAAGGGCCCCAGCATTTT. Its translation is CASSDSGEGPQHF.

This chain links TRBV7-8 with TRBJ1-1; 8 nucleotides line up with TRBD1. CDR1 is SGHVS and CDR2 is FQNEAQ in the germline V gene. The trim removed 5 bases at V and 3 bases at J, leaving 2 bases unmatched. The CDR3 runs 13 residues. The CDR3 nucleotides read TGTGCCAGCAGCAAGGACAGGGACACTGAAGCTTTCTTT. It is translated as CASSKDRDTEAFF.

CDR3 sequence: CAWRLTGGKGREKLFF. CDR3 bases: TGTGCCTGGAGATTGACGGGGGGCAAAGGACGGGAAAAACTGTTTTTT. The genes are TRBV30 and TRBJ1-4, with D possibly being TRBD1 (6 bases). CDR1 GTSNPN and CDR2 SVGIG come from the germline V gene (reference sequence). The V gene lost 3 bases and the J gene lost 8 bases, with 22 bases spanning the gap. This CDR3 region has 16 residues. Complete variable domain (other parts from reference TRBV30 and TRBJ1-4): SQTIHQWPATLVQPVGSPLSLECTVEGTSNPNLYWYRQAAGRGLQLLFYSVGIGQISSEVPQNLSASRPQDRQFILSSKKLLLSDSGFYLCAWRLTGGKGREKLFFGSGTQLSVL.

As DNA, the CDR3 is TGTGCCTGGAGCGCTCAGTGGAACACTGAAGCTTTCTTT. Translated: CAWSAQWNTEAFF. V and J are TRBV30 and TRBJ1-1; no clear D. Trimming took 3 bases from V and 1 from J, leaving 9 bases between them. This CDR3 has 13 residues. The germline V gene encodes CDR1 GTSNPN and CDR2 SVGIG (reference sequence).

This clone was detected once. The genes are TRBV5-1 and TRBJ2-7; TRBD2 matches 7 bases. Germline CDR1 SGHRS, CDR2 YFSETQ. This CDR3 spans 16 amino acids. Unmatched junction bases numbered 11, after V lost 4 bases and J lost 1 base. The DNA of the CDR3 is TGCGCCAGCAGCCCGGGCGGGGCTAGCGGATCCTACGAGCAGTACTTC. Translated: CASSPGGASGSYEQYF.

The chain uses TRBV3-1 (or the pseudogene TRBV3-2) and TRBJ2-3, with D maybe TRBD1 (6 bases). The germline CDR1 and CDR2 sequences are LGHDT and YNNKEL (reference sequence). Trimming shortened V by 6 bases and J by 0 bases, and 16 bases separated the two germline ends. The CDR3 totals 16 residues. CDR3 coding DNA: TGTGCCAGCAGGGACAGATTCGGCCCTAGCACAGATACGCAGTATTTT. Amino acids: CASRDRFGPSTDTQYF.